This TCR beta chain emerged from a study of breast tumors, draining lymph nodes, adjacent tissues. Using its own MiXCR run on the multiplex PCR reads, TCRdb lists one record per CDR3 protein. The table includes under 150,000 distinct CDR3 sequences, less than 25% detected once. Study outcomes and limitations: Tumors had less TCR diversity than lymph nodes, more than nontumor tissue. Luminal-like breast cancer showed significantly higher tumor–nontumor repertoire similarity than basal-like.

Samples came from axillary lymph nodes draining the breast cancer. This clonotype was seen ten or more times. The antigen remains unidentified. At one of its ends the junction is not consistent with the germline gene, which may arise from a read error. Germline V gene lookup returns CDR1 MGHRA and CDR2 YSYEKL. The CDR3 has 13 residues. The receptor comes from a female donor with breast cancer. Some clones in this sample may be carry-over from other donors' samples. The sample taken for sequencing was axillary lymph node tissue. The chain has TRBV4-1 and TRBJ2-7; D may be TRBD2 (5 bases). The CDR3 DNA reads as TGCGCCAGCAGCCAAAATCAAGATTACGGACTCCTCTTC. Its translation: CASSQNQDYGLLF.